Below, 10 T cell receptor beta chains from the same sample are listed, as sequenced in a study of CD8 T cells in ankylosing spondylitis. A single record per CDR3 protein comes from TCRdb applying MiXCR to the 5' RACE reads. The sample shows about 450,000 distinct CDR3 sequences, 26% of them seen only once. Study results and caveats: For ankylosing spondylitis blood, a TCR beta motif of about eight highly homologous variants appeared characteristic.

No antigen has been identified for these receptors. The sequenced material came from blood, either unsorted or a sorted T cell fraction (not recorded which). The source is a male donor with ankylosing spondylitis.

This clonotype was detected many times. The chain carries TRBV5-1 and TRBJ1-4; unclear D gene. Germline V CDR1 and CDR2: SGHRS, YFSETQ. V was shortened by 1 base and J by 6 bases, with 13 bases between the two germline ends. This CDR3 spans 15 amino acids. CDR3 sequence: CASSLYTAKDEKLFF. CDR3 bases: TGCGCCAGCAGCTTGTATACGGCGAAGGATGAAAAACTGTTTTTT.

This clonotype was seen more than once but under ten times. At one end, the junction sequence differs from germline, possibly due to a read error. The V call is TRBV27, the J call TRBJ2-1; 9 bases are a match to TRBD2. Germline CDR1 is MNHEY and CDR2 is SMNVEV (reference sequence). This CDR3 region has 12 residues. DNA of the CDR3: TGTGCCAGCAGTTTTGCCGGGACTAGCATTATCTTC. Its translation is CASSFAGTSIIF.

The CDR3 nucleotides read TGCGCCAGCAGCTTGAACCGAATGTACACTGAAGCTTTCTTT. Its protein product is CASSLNRMYTEAFF. The chain combines TRBV5-1 with TRBJ1-1; unclear D gene. The germline V gene has CDR1 SGHRS and CDR2 YFSETQ. This CDR3 has 14 amino acids. V was trimmed by 1 base and J by 3 bases, leaving 10 bases between them.

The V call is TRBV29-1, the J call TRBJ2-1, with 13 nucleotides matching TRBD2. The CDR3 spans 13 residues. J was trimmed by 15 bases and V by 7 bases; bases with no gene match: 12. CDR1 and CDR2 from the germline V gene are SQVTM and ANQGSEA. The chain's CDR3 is CSGTSGRGWVWFF. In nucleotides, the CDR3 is TGCAGCGGAACTAGCGGGAGGGGTTGGGTTTGGTTCTTC.

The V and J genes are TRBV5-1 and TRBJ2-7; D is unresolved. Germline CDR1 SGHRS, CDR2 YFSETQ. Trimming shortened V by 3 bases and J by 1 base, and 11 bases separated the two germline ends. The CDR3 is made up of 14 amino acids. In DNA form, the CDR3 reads TGCGCCAGCAGCTCAGCCCCCGGGTCCTACGAGCAGTACTTC. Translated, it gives CASSSAPGSYEQYF.

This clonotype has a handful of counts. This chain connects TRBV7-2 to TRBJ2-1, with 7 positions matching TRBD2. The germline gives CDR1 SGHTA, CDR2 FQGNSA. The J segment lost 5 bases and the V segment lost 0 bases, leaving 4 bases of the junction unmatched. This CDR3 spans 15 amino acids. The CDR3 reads CASSLAGGPHNEQFF. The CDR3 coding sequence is TGTGCCAGCAGCTTAGCGGGAGGGCCTCACAATGAGCAGTTCTTC.

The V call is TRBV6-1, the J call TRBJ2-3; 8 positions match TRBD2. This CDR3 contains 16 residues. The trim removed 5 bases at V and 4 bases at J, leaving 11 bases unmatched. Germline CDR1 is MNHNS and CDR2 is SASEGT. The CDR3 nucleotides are TGTGCCAGCAGTAAAATAGCGGGACAAGGTGCAGATACGCAGTATTTT. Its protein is CASSKIAGQGADTQYF.

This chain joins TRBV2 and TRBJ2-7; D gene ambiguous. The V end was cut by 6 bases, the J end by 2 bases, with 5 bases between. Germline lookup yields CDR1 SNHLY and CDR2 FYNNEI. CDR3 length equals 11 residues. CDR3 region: CASSETYEQYF. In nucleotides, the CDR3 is TGTGCCAGCAGCGAAACCTACGAGCAGTACTTC.

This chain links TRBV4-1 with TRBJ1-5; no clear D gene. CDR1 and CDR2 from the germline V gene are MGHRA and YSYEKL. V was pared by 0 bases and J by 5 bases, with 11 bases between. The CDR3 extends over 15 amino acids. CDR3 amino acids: CASSQDWRMDQPQHF. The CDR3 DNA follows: TGCGCCAGCAGCCAAGATTGGAGGATGGATCAGCCCCAGCATTTT.

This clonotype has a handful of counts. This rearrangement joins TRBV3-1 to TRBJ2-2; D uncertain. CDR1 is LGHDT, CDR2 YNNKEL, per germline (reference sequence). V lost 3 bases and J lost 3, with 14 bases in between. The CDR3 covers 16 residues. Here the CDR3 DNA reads TGTGCCAGCAGCCAGATCCCCGAATCTTACACCGGGGAGCTGTTTTTT. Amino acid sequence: CASSQIPESYTGELFF.